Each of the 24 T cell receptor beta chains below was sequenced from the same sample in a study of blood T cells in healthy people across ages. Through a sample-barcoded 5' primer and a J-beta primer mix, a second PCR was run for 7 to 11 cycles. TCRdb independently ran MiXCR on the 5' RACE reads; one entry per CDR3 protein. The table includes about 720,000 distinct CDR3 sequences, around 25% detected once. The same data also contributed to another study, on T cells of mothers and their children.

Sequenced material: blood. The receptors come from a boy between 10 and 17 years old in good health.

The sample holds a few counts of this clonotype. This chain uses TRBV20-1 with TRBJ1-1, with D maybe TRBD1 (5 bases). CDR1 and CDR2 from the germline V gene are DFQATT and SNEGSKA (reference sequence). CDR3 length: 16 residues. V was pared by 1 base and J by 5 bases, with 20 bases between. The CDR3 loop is CSARALRAGKGTEAFF. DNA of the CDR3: TGCAGTGCTAGAGCCCTGAGAGCAGGGAAGGGAACTGAAGCTTTCTTT.

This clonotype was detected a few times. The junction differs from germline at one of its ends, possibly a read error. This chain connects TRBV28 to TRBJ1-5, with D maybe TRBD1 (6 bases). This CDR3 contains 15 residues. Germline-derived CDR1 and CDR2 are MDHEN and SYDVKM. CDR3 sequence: CASSSPTQGNQPQHF. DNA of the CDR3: TGTGCCAGTAGTTCCCCTACACAGGGTAATCAGCCCCAGCATTTT.

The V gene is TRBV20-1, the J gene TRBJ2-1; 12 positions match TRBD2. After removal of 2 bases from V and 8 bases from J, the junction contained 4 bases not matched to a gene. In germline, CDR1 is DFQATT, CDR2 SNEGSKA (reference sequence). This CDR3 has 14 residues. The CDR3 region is CSARSSGRDYEQFF. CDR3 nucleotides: TGCAGTGCTAGATCTAGCGGGAGGGACTATGAGCAGTTCTTC.

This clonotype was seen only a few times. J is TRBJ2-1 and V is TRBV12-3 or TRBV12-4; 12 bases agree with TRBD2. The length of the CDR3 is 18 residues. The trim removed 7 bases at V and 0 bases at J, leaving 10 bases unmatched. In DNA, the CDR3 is TGTGCCAGCATAAGGTGGCTAGCGGGGGGGAGCTCCTACAATGAGCAGTTCTTC. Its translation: CASIRWLAGGSSYNEQFF.

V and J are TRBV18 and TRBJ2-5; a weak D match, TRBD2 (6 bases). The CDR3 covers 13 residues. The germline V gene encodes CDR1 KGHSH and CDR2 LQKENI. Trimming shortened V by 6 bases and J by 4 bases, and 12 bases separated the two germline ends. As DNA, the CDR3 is TGTGCCAGCTCGGGACTCCAGGGAGAGACCCAGTACTTC. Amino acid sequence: CASSGLQGETQYF.

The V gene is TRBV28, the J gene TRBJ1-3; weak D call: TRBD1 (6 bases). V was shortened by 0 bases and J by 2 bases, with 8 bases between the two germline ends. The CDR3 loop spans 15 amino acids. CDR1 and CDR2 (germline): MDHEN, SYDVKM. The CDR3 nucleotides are TGTGCCAGCAGTTTATGGGGGGCGACTGGAAACACCATATATTTT. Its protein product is CASSLWGATGNTIYF. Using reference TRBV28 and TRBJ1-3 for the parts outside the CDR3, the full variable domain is DVKVTQSSRYLVKRTGEKVFLECVQDMDHENMFWYRQDPGLGLRLIYFSYDVKMKEKGDIPEGYSVSREKKERFSLILESASTNQTSMYLCASSLWGATGNTIYFGEGSWLTVV.

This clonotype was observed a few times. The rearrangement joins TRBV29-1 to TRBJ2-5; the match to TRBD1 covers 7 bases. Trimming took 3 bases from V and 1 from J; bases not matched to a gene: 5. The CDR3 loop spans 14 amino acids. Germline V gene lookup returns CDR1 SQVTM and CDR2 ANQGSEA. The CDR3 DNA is TGCAGCGTTGATACAGGGGCTCGCCAAGAGACCCAGTACTTC. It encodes CSVDTGARQETQYF.

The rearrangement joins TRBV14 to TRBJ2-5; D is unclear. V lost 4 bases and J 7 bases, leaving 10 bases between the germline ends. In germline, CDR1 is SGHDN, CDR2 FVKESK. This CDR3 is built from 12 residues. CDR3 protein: CASSLSKVTQYF. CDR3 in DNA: TGTGCCAGCAGCCTAAGTAAGGTGACCCAGTACTTC.

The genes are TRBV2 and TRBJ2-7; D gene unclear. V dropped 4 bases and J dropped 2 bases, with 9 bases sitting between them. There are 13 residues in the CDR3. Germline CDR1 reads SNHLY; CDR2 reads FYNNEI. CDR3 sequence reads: CASSASPAYEQYF. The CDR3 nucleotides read TGTGCCAGCAGTGCTTCTCCAGCCTACGAGCAGTACTTC.

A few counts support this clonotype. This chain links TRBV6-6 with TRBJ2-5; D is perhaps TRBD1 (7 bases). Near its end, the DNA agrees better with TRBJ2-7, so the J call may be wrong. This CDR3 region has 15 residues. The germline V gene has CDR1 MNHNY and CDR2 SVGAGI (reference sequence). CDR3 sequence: CASSQGGKVSYEQYF. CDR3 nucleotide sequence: TGTGCCAGCAGCCAGGGGGGTAAGGTTTCCTACGAGCAGTACTTC.

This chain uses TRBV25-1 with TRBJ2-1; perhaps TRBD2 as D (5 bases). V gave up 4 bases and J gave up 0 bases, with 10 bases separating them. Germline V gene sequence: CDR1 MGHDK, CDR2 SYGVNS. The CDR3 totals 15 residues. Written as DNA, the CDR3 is TGTGCCAGCAGTGGGCCGGGAAGCTCCTACAATGAGCAGTTCTTC. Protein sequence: CASSGPGSSYNEQFF.

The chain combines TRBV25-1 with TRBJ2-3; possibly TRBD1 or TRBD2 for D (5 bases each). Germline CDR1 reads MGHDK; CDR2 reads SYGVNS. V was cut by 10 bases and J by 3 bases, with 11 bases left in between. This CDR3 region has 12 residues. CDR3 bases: TGTGCCACCACGTGGGGGACAGATACGCAGTATTTT. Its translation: CATTWGTDTQYF.

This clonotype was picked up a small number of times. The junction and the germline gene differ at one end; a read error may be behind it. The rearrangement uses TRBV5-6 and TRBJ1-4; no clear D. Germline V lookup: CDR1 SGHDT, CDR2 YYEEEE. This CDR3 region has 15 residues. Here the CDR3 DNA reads TGTGCCAACAGCTTCGGATGGACTGCGCATGAAAAACTGTTTTTT. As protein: CANSFGWTAHEKLFF.

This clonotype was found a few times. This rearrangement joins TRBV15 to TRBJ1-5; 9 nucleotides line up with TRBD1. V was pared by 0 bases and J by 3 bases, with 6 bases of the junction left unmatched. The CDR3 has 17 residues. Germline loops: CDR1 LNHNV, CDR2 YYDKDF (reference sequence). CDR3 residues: CATSRDRTGANNQPQHF. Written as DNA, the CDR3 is TGTGCCACCAGCAGAGATAGGACAGGGGCCAACAATCAGCCCCAGCATTTT.

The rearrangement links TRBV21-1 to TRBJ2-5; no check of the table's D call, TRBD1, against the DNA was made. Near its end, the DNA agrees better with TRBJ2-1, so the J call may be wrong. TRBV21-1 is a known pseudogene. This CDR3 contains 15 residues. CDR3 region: CASSYWTGGLDEQFF. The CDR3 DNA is TGTGCCAGCAGCTACTGGACAGGGGGTTTGGATGAGCAGTTCTTC.

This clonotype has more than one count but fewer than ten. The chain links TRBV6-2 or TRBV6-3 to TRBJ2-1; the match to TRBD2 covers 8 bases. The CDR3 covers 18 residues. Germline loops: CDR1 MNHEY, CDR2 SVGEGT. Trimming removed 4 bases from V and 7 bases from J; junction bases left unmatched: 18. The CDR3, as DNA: TGTGCCAGCAGTTCGTCCCTGGGTCGGGAGGGCCGGAGTAATGAGCAGTTCTTC. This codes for CASSSSLGREGRSNEQFF.

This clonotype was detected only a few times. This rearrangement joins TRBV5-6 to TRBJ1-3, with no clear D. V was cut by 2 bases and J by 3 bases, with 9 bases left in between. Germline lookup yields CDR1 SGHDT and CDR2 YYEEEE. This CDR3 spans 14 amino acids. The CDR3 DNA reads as TGTGCCAGCAGCTTTTCCGTCGGTGGAAACACCATATATTTT. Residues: CASSFSVGGNTIYF.

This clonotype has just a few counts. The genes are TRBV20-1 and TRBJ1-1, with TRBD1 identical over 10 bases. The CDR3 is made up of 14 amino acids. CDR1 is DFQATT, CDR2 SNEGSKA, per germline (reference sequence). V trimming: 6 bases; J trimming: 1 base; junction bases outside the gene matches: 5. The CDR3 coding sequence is TGCAGTGCCCGGGACAGGGGACCGAACACTGAAGCTTTCTTT. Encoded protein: CSARDRGPNTEAFF.

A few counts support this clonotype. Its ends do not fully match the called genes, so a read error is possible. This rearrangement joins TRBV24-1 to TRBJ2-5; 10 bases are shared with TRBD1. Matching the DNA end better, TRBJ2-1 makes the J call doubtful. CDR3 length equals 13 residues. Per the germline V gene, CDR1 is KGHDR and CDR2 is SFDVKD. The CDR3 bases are TGTGCCGCCAGGGACAGGGGCAACGATGAGCAGTTCTTC. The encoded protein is CAARDRGNDEQFF.

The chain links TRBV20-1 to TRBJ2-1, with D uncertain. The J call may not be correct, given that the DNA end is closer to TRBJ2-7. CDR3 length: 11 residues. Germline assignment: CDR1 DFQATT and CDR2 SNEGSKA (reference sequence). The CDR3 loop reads CSAPAPHEQYF. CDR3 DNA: TGCAGTGCTCCCGCCCCCCACGAGCAGTACTTC.

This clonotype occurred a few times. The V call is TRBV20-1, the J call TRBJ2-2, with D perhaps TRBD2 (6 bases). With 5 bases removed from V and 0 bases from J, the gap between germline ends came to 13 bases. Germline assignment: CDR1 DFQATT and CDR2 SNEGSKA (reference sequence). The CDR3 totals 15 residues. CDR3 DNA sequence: TGCAGTGCTTTTACTGGGACTTCGAACACCGGGGAGCTGTTTTTT. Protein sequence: CSAFTGTSNTGELFF.

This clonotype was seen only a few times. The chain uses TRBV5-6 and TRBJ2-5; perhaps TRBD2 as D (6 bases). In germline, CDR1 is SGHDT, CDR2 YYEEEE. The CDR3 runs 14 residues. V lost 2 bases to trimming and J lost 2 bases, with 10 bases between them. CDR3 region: CASSFGGQQETQYF. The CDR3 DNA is TGTGCCAGCAGCTTCGGGGGTCAGCAAGAGACCCAGTACTTC.

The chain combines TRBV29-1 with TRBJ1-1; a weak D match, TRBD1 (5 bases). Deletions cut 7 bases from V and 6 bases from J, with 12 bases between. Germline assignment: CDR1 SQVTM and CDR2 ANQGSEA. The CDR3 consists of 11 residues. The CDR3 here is CSGTQGPEAFF. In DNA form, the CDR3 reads TGCAGCGGGACCCAGGGTCCTGAAGCTTTCTTT.

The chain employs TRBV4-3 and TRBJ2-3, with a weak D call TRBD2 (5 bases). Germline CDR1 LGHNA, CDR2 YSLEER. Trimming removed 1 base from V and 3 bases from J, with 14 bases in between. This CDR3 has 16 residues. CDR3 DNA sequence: TGCGCCAGCAGCCAAGCGCTAGCCTGGATTACAGATACGCAGTATTTT. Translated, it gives CASSQALAWITDTQYF.